This TCR beta chain stems from a study of shared clonotypes between healthy human individuals. Study results and limitations: Among donors, clonotype sharing was expected to be affected by sequencing depth.

Comment on this clone: Its specificity is not known.

The CDR3 totals 16 residues. The germline V gene has CDR1 MNHEY and CDR2 SMNVEV (reference sequence). The V segment lost 2 bases and the J segment 4 bases; nucleotides outside the gene matches: 9. Produced via immunoSEQ multiplex PCR; TCRdb's table is partial and in-frame only. This sample has about 800,000 clones, with 90% to 97% found just once. As defined, naive CD8 cells were CD45RO-negative and positively selected for CCR7, with terminally differentiated effector memory CD45RA+ cells excluded. Healthy HIV-negative adults with no recent acute infections or vaccinations were recruited as donors. This chain links TRBV27 with TRBJ2-5; 8 nucleotides match TRBD2. The sequence was collected from a man in his thirties or forties in good health. Source material: naive CD8+ T cells sorted from blood. CDR3 region: CASSLGAGGLPETQYF. The CDR3 bases are TGTGCCAGCAGTTTAGGGGCGGGAGGCTTACCAGAGACCCAGTACTTC.